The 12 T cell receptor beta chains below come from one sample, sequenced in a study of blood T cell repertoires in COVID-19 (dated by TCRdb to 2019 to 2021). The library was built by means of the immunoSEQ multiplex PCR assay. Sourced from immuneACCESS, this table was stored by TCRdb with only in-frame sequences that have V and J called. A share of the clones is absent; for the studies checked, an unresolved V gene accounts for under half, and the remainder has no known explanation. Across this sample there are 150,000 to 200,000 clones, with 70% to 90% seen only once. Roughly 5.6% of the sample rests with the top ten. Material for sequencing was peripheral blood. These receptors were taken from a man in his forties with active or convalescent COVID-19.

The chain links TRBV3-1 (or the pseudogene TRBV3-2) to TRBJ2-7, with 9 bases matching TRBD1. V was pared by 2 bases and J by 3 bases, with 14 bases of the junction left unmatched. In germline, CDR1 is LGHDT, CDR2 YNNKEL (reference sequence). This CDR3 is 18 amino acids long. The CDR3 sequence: CASSQQPFTGQGYYEQYF. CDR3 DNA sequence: TGTGCCAGCAGCCAACAACCCTTTACCGGACAGGGGTACTACGAGCAGTACTTC.

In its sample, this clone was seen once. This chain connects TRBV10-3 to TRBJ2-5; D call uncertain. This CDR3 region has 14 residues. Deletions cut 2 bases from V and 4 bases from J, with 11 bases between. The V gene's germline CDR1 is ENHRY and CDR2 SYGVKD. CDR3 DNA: TGTGCCATCAGTGAGAATTACAAATCAGAGACCCAGTACTTC. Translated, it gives CAISENYKSETQYF.

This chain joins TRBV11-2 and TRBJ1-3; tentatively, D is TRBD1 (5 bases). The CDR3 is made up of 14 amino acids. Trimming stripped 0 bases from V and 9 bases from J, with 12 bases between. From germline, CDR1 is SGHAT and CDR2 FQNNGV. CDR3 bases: TGTGCCAGCAGCTTAGAATCAGGGTTTGCCACCATATATTTT. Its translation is CASSLESGFATIYF.

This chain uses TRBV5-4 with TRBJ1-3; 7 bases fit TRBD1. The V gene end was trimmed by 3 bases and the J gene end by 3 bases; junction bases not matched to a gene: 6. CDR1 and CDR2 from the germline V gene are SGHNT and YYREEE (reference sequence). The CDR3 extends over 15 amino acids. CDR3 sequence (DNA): TGTGCCAGCAGCTCGGGACAGCTTAATGGAAACACCATATATTTT. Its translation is CASSSGQLNGNTIYF.

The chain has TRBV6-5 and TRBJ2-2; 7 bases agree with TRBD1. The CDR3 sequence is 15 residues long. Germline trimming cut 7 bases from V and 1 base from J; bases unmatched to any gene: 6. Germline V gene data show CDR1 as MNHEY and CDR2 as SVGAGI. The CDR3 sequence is CASKRGGLNTGELFF. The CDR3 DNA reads TGTGCCAGCAAAAGAGGGGGCTTGAACACCGGGGAGCTGTTTTTT.

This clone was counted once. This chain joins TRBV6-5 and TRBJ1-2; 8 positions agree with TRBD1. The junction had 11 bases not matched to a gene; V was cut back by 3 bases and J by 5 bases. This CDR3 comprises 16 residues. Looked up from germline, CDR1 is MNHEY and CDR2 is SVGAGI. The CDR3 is CASSYGAHRGIYGYTF. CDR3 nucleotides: TGTGCCAGCAGTTATGGGGCCCACAGGGGGATATATGGCTACACCTTC.

The CDR3 is CSVERQEQTEAFF. The DNA for the CDR3 is TGCAGCGTTGAACGACAGGAACAAACTGAAGCTTTCTTT. This rearrangement joins TRBV29-1 to TRBJ1-1; perhaps TRBD1 as D (6 bases). Germline assignment: CDR1 SQVTM and CDR2 ANQGSEA. Between the trimmed V and J ends, which lost 2 bases and 5 bases, there was a span of 12 bases. The CDR3 spans 13 residues.

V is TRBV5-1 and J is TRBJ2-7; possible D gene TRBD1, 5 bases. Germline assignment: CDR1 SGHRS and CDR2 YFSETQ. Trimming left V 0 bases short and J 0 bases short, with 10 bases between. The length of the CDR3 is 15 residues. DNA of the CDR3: TGCGCCAGCAGCTTGGAGGCAGGGAACTCCTACGAGCAGTACTTC. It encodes CASSLEAGNSYEQYF.

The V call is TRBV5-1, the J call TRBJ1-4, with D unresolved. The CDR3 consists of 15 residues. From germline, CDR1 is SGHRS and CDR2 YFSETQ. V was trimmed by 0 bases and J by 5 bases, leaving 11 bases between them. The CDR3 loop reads CASSLVGRRNEKLFF. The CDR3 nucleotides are TGCGCCAGCAGCTTGGTTGGCAGGAGGAATGAAAAACTGTTTTTT.

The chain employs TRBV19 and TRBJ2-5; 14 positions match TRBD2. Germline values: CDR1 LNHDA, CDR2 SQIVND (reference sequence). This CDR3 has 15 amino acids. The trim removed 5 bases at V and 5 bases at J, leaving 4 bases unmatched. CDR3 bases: TGTGCCAGTAGTTCACGGACTAGCGGGAGGGAGACCCAGTACTTC. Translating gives CASSSRTSGRETQYF. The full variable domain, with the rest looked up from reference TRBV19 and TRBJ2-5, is DGGITQSPKYLFRKEGQNVTLSCEQNLNHDAMYWYRQDPGQGLRLIYYSQIVNDFQKGDIAEGYSVSREKKESFPLTVTSAQKNPTAFYLCASSSRTSGRETQYFGPGTRLLVL.

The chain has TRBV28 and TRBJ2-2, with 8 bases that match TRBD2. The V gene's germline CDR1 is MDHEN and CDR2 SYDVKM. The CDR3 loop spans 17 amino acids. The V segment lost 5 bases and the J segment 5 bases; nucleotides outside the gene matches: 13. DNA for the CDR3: TGTGCCAGCAGTCCCGAGGGCTTTACGGGAGGGACCGGGGAGCTGTTTTTT. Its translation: CASSPEGFTGGTGELFF.

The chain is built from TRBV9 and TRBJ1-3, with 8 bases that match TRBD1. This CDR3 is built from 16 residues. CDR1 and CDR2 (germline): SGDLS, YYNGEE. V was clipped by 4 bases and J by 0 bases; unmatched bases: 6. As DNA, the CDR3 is TGTGCCAGCAGCCCTGGACAGGGTTTCTCTGGAAACACCATATATTTT. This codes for CASSPGQGFSGNTIYF.